The 10 T cell receptor beta chains presented below share a single source sample, sequenced in a study of OX40 agonist ivuxolimab in advanced cancers. Some clones are missing from TCRdb's copy, which holds only in-frame ones; the method was immunoSEQ multiplex PCR. The table includes 33,000 or so clones, more than 70% detected once. The material sequenced was CD4+ or CD8+ T cells sorted from blood, taken in a trial of the OX40 agonist ivuxolimab. These receptors came from an adult with an advanced solid tumor such as melanoma, head and neck, liver or kidney cancer.

V usage is TRBV7-9 and J usage is TRBJ2-2; D is uncertain. The V gene lost 1 base and the J gene lost 5 bases, with 8 bases spanning the gap. There are 14 residues in the CDR3. CDR1 and CDR2 (germline): SEHNR, FQNEAQ (reference sequence). In nucleotides, the CDR3 is TGTGCCAGCAGCTTAGAGGGCTCTACCGGGGAGCTGTTTTTT. The encoded protein is CASSLEGSTGELFF.

This clone was counted a single time. The chain has TRBV5-1 and TRBJ1-1; possible D gene TRBD1, 6 bases. V dropped 0 bases and J dropped 3 bases, with 9 bases sitting between them. The CDR3 is 14 residues long. CDR1 is SGHRS and CDR2 is YFSETQ in the germline V gene. This CDR3 is CASSLEGGYTEAFF. CDR3 sequence (DNA): TGCGCCAGCAGCTTGGAAGGGGGTTACACTGAAGCTTTCTTT.

The V and J genes are TRBV4-1 and TRBJ2-1, with a tentative D call TRBD1 (6 bases). V was clipped by 0 bases and J by 4 bases, with 19 bases between them. CDR1 and CDR2 from the germline V gene are MGHRA and YSYEKL. The CDR3 is made up of 18 amino acids. CDR3 DNA sequence: TGCGCCAGCAGCCAAGAAGCTGGTGACAGGTTGCTTTACAATGAGCAGTTCTTC. Its protein product is CASSQEAGDRLLYNEQFF.

This clone was observed a few times. The chain joins TRBV10-3 to TRBJ1-5, with TRBD1 matching over 11 bases. Per the germline V gene, CDR1 is ENHRY and CDR2 is SYGVKD. Trimming at V came to 5 bases and at J to 3 bases, leaving 6 bases not matched to a gene. This CDR3 contains 16 residues. CDR3 sequence (DNA): TGTGCCATCAGTCCGGGACAGGGGGAGAACAATCAGCCCCAGCATTTT. Its translation is CAISPGQGENNQPQHF.

The J gene is TRBJ2-7, the V gene TRBV6-5, with 8 bases that match TRBD2. The CDR3 totals 13 residues. Germline CDR1 is MNHEY and CDR2 is SVGAGI. Losses at the gene ends were 8 bases for V and 7 bases for J; bases not matched to a gene: 10. The chain's CDR3 is CASSREGLREQYF. DNA of the CDR3: TGTGCCAGCTCCCGGGAGGGCCTGCGAGAGCAGTACTTC.

V and J are TRBV6-1 and TRBJ1-4; tentative D call: TRBD1 (6 bases). The V gene lost 7 bases and the J gene lost 8 bases, with 20 bases spanning the gap. This CDR3 has 15 amino acids. Per the germline V gene, CDR1 is MNHNS and CDR2 is SASEGT. CDR3 protein: CASTRGWLRGEKLFF. The CDR3 DNA follows: TGTGCCAGCACCAGGGGCTGGCTCCGGGGCGAAAAACTGTTTTTT.

The chain is built from TRBV12-5 and TRBJ2-1; 11 positions match TRBD2. The CDR3 is made up of 21 amino acids. CDR1 LGHNT and CDR2 FRNRAP come from the germline V gene. Germline trimming cut 1 base from V and 8 bases from J; bases unmatched to any gene: 22. The CDR3 nucleotides are TGTGCTAGTGGTTTGGGGAAATTAGCGGGAGGGCCCGACACACACACCGATGAGCAGTTCTTC. Its translation is CASGLGKLAGGPDTHTDEQFF.

Here the CDR3 reads CAWSVRRGPSYNEQFF. In DNA form, the CDR3 reads TGTGCCTGGAGTGTACGGAGAGGACCATCCTACAATGAGCAGTTCTTC. The chain links TRBV30 to TRBJ2-1; D not certain. This CDR3 comprises 16 residues. The germline V gene encodes CDR1 GTSNPN and CDR2 SVGIG (reference sequence). V was trimmed by 0 bases and J by 1 base, leaving 13 bases between them.

This chain connects TRBV7-9 to TRBJ1-6; D is possibly TRBD1 (5 bases). This CDR3 is built from 11 residues. CDR1 is SEHNR and CDR2 is FQNEAQ in the germline V gene (reference sequence). V gave up 1 base and J gave up 14 bases, with 6 bases separating them. CDR3 sequence: CASSLEGSLHF. For the CDR3, the DNA is TGTGCCAGCAGCTTAGAGGGGTCCCTCCACTTT. The full variable domain, with the rest looked up from reference TRBV7-9 and TRBJ1-6, is DTGVSQNPRHKITKRGQNVTFRCDPISEHNRLYWYRQTLGQGPEFLTYFQNEAQLEKSRLLSDRFSAERPKGSFSTLEIQRTEQGDSAMYLCASSLEGSLHFGNGTRLTVT.

Concerning this clone: The junction departs from germline at one end; a sequencing error may be responsible. The chain employs TRBV6-5 and TRBJ1-5; possible D gene TRBD1, 6 bases. CDR3 length equals 14 residues. Germline CDR1 reads MNHEY; CDR2 reads SVGAGI. CDR3 in amino acids: CAISPGGGDQPQHF. CDR3 coding DNA: TGTGCCATCAGTCCGGGGGGCGGAGATCAGCCCCAGCATTTT.